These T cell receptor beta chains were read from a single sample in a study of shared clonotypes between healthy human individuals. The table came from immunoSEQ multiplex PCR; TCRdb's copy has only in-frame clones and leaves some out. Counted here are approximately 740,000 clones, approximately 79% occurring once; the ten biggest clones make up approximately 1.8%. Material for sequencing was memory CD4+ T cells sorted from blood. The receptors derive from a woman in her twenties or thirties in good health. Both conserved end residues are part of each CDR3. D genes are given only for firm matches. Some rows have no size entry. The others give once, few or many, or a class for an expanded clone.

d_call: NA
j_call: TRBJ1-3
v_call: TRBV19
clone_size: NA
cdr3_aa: CASRAVFGNTIYF
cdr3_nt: TGTGCCAGTAGGGCCGTTTTTGGAAACACCATATATTTT

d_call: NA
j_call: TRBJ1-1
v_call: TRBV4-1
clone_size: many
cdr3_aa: CASSPKEGGTEAFF
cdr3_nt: TGCGCCAGCAGCCCGAAGGAGGGCGGCACTGAAGCTTTCTTT

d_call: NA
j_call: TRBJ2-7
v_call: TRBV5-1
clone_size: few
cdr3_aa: CASSLGLTGSDEQYF
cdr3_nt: TGCGCCAGCAGCTTGGGACTTACAGGGTCCGACGAGCAGTACTTC

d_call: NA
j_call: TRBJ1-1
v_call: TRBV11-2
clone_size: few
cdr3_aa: CASSLLFQEPAFF
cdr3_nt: TGTGCCAGCAGCTTACTGTTTCAAGAGCCAGCTTTCTTT

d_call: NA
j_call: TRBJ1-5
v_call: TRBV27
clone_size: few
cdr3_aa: CASSRQTSNQPQHF
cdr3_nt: TGTGCCAGCAGTAGACAGACTAGCAATCAGCCCCAGCATTTT

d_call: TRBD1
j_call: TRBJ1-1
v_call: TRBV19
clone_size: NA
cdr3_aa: CASSATGMTEAFF
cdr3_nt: TGTGCCAGTAGTGCGACAGGGATGACTGAAGCTTTCTTT

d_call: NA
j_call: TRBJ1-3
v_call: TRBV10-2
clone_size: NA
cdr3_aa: CASSRETGTIYF
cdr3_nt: TGCGCCAGCAGTAGAGAGACCGGCACCATATATTTT

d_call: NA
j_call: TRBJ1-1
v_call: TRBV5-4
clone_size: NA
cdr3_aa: CASSSPQGGNTEAFF
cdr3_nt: TGTGCCAGCAGCTCGCCACAGGGTGGGAACACTGAAGCTTTCTTT

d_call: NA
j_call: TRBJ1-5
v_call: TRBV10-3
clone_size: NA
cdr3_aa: CATGGGNQPQHF
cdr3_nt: TGTGCCACTGGGGGGGGCAATCAGCCCCAGCATTTT

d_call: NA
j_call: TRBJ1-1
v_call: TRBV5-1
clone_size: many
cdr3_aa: CASSLEWGSVTEAFF
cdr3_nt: TGCGCCAGCAGTTTAGAGTGGGGGAGTGTTACTGAAGCTTTCTTT

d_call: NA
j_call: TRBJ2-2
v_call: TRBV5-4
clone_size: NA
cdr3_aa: CASSFSLWGNTGELFF
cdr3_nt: TGTGCCAGCAGCTTTTCGTTGTGGGGAAACACCGGGGAGCTGTTTTTT

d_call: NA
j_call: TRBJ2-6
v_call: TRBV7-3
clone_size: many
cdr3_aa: CASSLRPSTGWFPGANVLTF
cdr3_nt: TGTGCCAGCAGCTTAAGGCCGTCCACAGGGTGGTTCCCTGGGGCCAACGTCCTGACTTTC

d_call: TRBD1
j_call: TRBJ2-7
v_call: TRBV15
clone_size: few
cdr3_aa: CATSRGDRVRQYF
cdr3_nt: TGTGCCACCAGCAGAGGGGACAGGGTAAGGCAGTACTTC

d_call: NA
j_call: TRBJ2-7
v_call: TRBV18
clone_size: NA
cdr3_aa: CASSPRRDPSYEQYF
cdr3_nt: TGTGCCAGCTCACCACGCAGGGACCCCTCCTACGAGCAGTACTTC

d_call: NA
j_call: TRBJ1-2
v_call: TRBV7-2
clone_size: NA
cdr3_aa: CASSSYLGADYGYTF
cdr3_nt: TGTGCCAGCAGCTCGTACTTGGGGGCGGACTATGGCTACACCTTC

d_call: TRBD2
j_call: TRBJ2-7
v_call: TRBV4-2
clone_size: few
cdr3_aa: CASSQGASGSYEQYF
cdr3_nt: TGTGCCAGCAGCCAAGGGGCTAGCGGGAGCTACGAGCAGTACTTC

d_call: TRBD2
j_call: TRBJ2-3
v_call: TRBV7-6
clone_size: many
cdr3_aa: CASSLGGNTDTQYF
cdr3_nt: TGTGCCAGCAGCCTGGGGGGGAACACAGATACGCAGTATTTT

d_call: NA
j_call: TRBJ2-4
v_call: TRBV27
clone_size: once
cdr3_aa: CASSSLGATAKNIQYF
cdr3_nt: TGTGCCAGCAGTTCTTTGGGAGCGACGGCCAAAAACATTCAGTACTTC

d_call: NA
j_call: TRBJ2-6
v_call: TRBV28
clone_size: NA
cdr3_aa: CASRRTVAAGANVLTF
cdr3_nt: TGTGCCAGCCGAAGGACAGTTGCTGCTGGGGCCAACGTCCTGACTTTC

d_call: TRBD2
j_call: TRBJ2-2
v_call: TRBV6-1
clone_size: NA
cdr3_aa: CASSDSGGNTGELFF
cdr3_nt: TGTGCCAGCAGTGATTCGGGAGGGAACACCGGGGAGCTGTTTTTT

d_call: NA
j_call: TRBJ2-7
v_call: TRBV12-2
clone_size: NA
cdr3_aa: CASRLEPGQSYEQYF
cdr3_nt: TGTGCAAGTCGCTTGGAGCCGGGACAGAGCTACGAGCAGTACTTC

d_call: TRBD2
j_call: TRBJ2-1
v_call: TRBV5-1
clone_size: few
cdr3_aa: CASSSGLAGGPYNEQFF
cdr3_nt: TGCGCCAGCAGCTCGGGACTAGCGGGAGGCCCCTACAATGAGCAGTTCTTC

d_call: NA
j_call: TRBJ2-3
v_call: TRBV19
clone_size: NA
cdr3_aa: CASSASLTDTQYF
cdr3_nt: TGTGCCAGTTCGGCCAGCCTCACAGATACGCAGTATTTT

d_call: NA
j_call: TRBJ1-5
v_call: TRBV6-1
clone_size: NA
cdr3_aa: CASSFQGNSNQPQHF
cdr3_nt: TGTGCCAGCAGTTTTCAGGGGAACAGCAATCAGCCCCAGCATTTT

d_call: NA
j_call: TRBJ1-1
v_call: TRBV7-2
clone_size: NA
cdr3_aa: CASSYSGRNTEAFF
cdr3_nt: TGTGCCAGCAGCTATTCGGGGAGGAACACTGAAGCTTTCTTT

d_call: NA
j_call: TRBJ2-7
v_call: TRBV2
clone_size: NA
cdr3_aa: CASSGFGYRDEQYF
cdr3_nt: TGTGCCAGCAGTGGGTTTGGGTACAGGGACGAGCAGTACTTC

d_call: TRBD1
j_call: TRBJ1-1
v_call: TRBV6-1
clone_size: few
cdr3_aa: CASRNTGALLEAFF
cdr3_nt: TGTGCCAGCAGGAACACAGGGGCCCTACTTGAAGCTTTCTTT